This TCR beta chain was sequenced for a study of identical twins listed by TCRdb under 2016. Turning to the overall study: The study deep-sequenced TCR alpha and beta repertoires from monozygotic twins, unrelated adults of various ages and cord blood to test whether fetal clonotypes persist. Replicate twin experiments were performed at different times using different library preparation protocols to rule out contamination. General conclusions and limits of the study: Fewer insertions were carried by abundant cord blood beta clonotypes; a weaker similar trend was observed in young adult naive repertoires, while no such trend was observed in memory repertoires. Invariant T cells such as MAIT and iNKT could partly confound zero-insertion analyses, although diverse VJ usage argued against such confounding for most clonotypes. Compared with coincidental sharing between unrelated individuals, out-of-frame TCR alpha sequences shared between twins had an excess of sequences with low generation probability. In beta out-of-frame sequences, excess twin sharing was weaker, because having fewer shared sequences lowered the signal-to-noise ratio. Because the same donors could not be followed over many years, the conclusions depended on cross-sectional statistical analysis. In monozygotic twins, out-of-frame TCR alpha sharing was systematically underestimated by recombination models, although the models agreed with sharing between unrelated individuals.

A note on this clonotype: The specificity of this receptor is unknown. Nothing much larger sits one base from this clone, and base qualities are not available.

Libraries came from 5' RACE. Instrument on record: Illumina HiSeq 2000. Template switching introduced a universal primer binding site; the final cDNA contained a unique molecular identifier, enabling accurate counting of TCR cDNA molecules. Specific primers in the conserved constant-segment region were used to synthesize first-strand cDNA for TCR alpha and beta chains. To control for contamination, every cDNA library carried two barcodes: a SMART-Mk sample barcode plus Illumina barcodes. TruSeq adapter sequences, together with Illumina sample barcodes, were added in two successive PCR steps. Sequencing of the TCR alpha and beta cDNA libraries was done on the Illumina HiSeq platform using custom primers. As for how the authors treated the data: MiGEC processed the raw reads to extract unique molecular identifiers, while MiXCR was used to determine the CDR3 positions. For each individual, recombination models were inferred using an EM algorithm with the repgenHMM and IGoR tools. The tcR package in R was used for shared clonotype analysis, with sharing normalized by the product of cloneset sizes. Out-of-frame nonproductive sequences were analyzed to study raw recombination free of thymic and clonal selection effects. TCRdb cleaned the public reads at Q25 with fastp, built clones with MiXCR and kept in-frame beta chains. Each record represents a unique CDR3 protein, reported with the most common genes and DNA among its rows. The V and J calls come from TCRdb's annotation, not from the publication. Counted in this sample were 500,000 to 600,000 distinct CDR3 sequences; around 20% of them appeared once. The ten largest clones take up around 1% of the sample.

All donors were healthy Caucasians. Three pairs of female monozygotic twins, all aged about 18 to 30 years, made up the twin cohort. Positive isolation kits from Invitrogen were used to isolate the CD4+ and CD8+ T cell populations. The data also belong to a second study, concerning T cells expressing NK-cell markers. As that second study puts it: Seven to nine donors provided sorted CD3+CD56+NKG2C+, CD3+CD56+NKG2C- and CD3+CD56-NKG2C+ T-cell subsets, whose TCR beta-chain repertoires were profiled. Among the eight sequenced donors, seven were HCMV-seropositive and one was HCMV-seronegative. In several experiments an anti-gammadeltaTCR antibody was added to restrict sorting to alphabetaTCR-expressing T cells. In six donors, the dominant CD3+CD56+NKG2C+ clonotypes ranked among the top 10 CD8+ clonotypes, making up about 1.0-8% of CD8+ T cells. Those dominant clonotypes were again the most abundant among CD3+CD56-NKG2C+ cells in a handful of donors, at about 28.3-65%. Whether the expanded NKG2C-expressing T cell clones were specific for HCMV antigens was left unclear. The eight sequenced donors were randomly selected healthy volunteers, three men and five women. HCMV-specific IgG was detected in serum with a commercial ELISA kit to determine HCMV serostatus. MIGEC handled demultiplexing of the reads and grouping by UMI, while MiTCR was used to assemble and quantify clonotypes. To exclude erroneous sequences, any TCR cDNA sequence not supported by at least two reads was discarded. The tcR package was used for downstream repertoire analysis, and clonotypes were matched across fractions by CDR3 nucleotide sequence plus V segment. Antigen specificity was annotated against VDJdb with VDJmatch, allowing one amino acid substitution in CDR3.

Source material: CD4+ T cells sorted from blood. The receptor was isolated from a woman under 30 in good health.

The encoded CDR3 is CTIRRDITGELFF. The nucleotide sequence is given as TGCACCATTCGCCGGGACATCACCGGGGAGCTGTTTTTT. The chain was built from TRBV20-1 and TRBJ2-2; TRBD1 is perhaps the D gene, given 6 matching bases. The germline V gene encodes CDR1 DFQATT and CDR2 SNEGSKA (reference sequence). The CDR3 runs 13 residues from the cysteine to the phenylalanine. Only CDR3 DNA remains: 39 bases, in frame from the first base.